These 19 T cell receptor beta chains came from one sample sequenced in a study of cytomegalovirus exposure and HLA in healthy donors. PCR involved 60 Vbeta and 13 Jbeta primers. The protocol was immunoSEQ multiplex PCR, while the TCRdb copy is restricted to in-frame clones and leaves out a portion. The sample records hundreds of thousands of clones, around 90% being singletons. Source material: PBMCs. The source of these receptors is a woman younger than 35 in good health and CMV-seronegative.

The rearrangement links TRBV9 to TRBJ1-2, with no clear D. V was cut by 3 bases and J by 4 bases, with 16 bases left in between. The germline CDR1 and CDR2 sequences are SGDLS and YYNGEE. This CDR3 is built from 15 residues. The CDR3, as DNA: TGTGCCAGCAGCGAGTGGGAGAATCCTGTCTATGGCTACACCTTC. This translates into CASSEWENPVYGYTF. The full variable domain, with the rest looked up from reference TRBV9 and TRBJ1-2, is DSGVTQTPKHLITATGQRVTLRCSPRSGDLSVYWYQQSLDQGLQFLIQYYNGEERAKGNILERFSAQQFPDLHSELNLSSLELGDSALYFCASSEWENPVYGYTFGSGTRLTVV.

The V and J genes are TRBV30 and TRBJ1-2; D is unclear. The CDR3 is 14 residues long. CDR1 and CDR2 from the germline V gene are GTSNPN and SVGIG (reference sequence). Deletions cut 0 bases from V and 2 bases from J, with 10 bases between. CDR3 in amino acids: CAWSVRGQNYGYTF. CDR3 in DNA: TGTGCCTGGAGTGTACGAGGGCAGAACTATGGCTACACCTTC.

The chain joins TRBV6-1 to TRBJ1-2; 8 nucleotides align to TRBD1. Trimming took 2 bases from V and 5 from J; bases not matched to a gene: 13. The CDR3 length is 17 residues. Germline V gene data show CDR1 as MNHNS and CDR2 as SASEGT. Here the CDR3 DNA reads TGTGCCAGCAGTGAAAATAGGGCAGGGGGCGCAAGATATGGCTACACCTTC. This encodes CASSENRAGGARYGYTF.

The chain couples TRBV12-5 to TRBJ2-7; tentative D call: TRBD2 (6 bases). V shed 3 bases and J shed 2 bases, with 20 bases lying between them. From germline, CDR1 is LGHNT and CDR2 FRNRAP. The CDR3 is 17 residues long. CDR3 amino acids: CASGLGIGVGGTYEQYF. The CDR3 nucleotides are TGTGCTAGTGGTTTAGGGATAGGAGTCGGAGGGACCTACGAGCAGTACTTC.

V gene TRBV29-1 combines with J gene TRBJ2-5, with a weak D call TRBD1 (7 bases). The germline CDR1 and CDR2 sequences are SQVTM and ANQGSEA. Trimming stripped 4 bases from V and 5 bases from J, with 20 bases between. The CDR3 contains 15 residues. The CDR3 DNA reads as TGCAGCGTTGCCGGGGGAGGACAGGAGAGGGAGACCCAGTACTTC. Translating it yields CSVAGGGQERETQYF.

The CDR3 region is CASSGTSGLTFAEQFF. As DNA, the CDR3 is TGTGCCAGCAGTGGGACTAGCGGACTTACCTTCGCGGAGCAGTTCTTC. This sequence joins TRBV7-9 and TRBJ2-1; the match to TRBD2 covers 11 bases. Looked up from germline, CDR1 is SEHNR and CDR2 is FQNEAQ (reference sequence). The junction had 14 bases not matched to a gene; V was cut back by 6 bases and J by 10 bases. The CDR3 sequence is 16 residues long.

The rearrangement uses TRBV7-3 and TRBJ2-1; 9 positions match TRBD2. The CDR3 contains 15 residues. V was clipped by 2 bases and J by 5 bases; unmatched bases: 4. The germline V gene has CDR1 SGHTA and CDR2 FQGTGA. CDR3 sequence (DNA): TGTGCCAGCAGCTTATGGAGCGGGGGGAACAATGAGCAGTTCTTC. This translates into CASSLWSGGNNEQFF.

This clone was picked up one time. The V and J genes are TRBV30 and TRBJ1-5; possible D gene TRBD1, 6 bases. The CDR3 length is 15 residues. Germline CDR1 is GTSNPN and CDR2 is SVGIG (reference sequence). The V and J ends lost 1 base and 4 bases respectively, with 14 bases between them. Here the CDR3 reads CAWSATGYGNQPQHF. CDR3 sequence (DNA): TGTGCCTGGAGTGCGACAGGATACGGGAATCAGCCCCAGCATTTT.

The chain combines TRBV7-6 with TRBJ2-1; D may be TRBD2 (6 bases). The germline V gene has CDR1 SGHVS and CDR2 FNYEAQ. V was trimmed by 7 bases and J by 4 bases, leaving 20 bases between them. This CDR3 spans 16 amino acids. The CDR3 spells CASTLEIMGGYNEQFF. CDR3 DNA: TGTGCCAGCACTCTCGAGATCATGGGGGGTTACAATGAGCAGTTCTTC.

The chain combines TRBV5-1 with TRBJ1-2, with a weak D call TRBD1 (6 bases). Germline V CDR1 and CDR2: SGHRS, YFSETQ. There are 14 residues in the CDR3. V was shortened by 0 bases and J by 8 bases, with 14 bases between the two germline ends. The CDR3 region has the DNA TGCGCCAGCAGCTTGGATGGGACATATCGGGGCTACACCTTC. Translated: CASSLDGTYRGYTF.

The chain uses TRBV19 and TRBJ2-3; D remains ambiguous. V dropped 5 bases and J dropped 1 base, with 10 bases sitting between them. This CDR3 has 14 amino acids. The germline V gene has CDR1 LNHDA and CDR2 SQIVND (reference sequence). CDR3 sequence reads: CASSFSLGTDTQYF. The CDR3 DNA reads TGTGCCAGTAGTTTTAGCCTAGGCACAGATACGCAGTATTTT.

The CDR3 sequence: CASSVRNSGGPDTQYF. For the CDR3, the DNA is TGTGCCAGCAGCGTCCGAAACAGCGGGGGGCCAGATACGCAGTATTTT. The rearrangement links TRBV9 to TRBJ2-3; 9 bases match TRBD2. Germline V gene lookup returns CDR1 SGDLS and CDR2 YYNGEE. V was pared by 2 bases and J by 4 bases, with 8 bases of the junction left unmatched. The CDR3 is 16 residues long.

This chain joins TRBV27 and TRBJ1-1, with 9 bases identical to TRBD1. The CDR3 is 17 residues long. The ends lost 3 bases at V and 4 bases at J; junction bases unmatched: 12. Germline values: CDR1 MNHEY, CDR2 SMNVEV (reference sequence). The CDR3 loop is CASSFLDRGSGSTEAFF. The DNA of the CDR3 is TGTGCCAGCAGTTTTCTGGACAGGGGTTCCGGAAGCACTGAAGCTTTCTTT.

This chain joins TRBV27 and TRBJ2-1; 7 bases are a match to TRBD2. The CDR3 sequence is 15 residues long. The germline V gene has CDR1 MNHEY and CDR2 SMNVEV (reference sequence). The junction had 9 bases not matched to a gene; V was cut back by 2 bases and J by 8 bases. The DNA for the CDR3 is TGTGCCAGCAGTTTAGAGGGCGGGGGAAGGGATGAGCAGTTCTTC. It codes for CASSLEGGGRDEQFF.

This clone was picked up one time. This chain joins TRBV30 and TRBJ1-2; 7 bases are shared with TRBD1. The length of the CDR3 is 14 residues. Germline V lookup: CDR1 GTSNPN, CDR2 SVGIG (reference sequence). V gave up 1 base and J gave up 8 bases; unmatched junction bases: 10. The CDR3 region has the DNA TGTGCCTGGAGTGACCGGATGACAGGGAACGGCTACACCTTC. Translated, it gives CAWSDRMTGNGYTF.

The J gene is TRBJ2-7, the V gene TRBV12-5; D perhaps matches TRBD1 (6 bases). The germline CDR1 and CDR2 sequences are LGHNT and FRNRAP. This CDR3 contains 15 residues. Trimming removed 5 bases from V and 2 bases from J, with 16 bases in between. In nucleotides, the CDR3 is TGTGCTAGTGGTAAACACAGGGAATTGGCCTACGAGCAGTACTTC. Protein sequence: CASGKHRELAYEQYF. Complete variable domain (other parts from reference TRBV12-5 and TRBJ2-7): DARVTQTPRHKVTEMGQEVTMRCQPILGHNTVFWYRQTMMQGLELLAYFRNRAPLDDSGMPKDRFSAEMPDATLATLKIQPSEPRDSAVYFCASGKHRELAYEQYFGPGTRLTVT.

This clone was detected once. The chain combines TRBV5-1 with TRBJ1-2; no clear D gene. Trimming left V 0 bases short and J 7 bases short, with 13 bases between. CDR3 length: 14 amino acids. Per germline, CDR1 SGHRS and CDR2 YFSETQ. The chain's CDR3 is CASSLGGAIRGYTF. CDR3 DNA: TGCGCCAGCAGCTTGGGGGGAGCGATACGTGGCTACACCTTC.

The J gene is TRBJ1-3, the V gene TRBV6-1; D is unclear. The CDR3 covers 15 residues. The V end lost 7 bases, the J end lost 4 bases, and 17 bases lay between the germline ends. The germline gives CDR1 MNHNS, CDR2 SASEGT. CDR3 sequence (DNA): TGTGCCAGCAAGTATTTCGGCGGCGGAGGAAACACCATATATTTT. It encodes CASKYFGGGGNTIYF.

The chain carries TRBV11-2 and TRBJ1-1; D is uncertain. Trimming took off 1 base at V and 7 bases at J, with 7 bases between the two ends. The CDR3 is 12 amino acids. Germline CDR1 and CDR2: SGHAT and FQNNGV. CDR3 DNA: TGTGCCAGCAGCTTAGTGGGCCTTGAAGCTTTCTTT. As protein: CASSLVGLEAFF.